The clone carrying this T cell receptor (beta chain) showed up just a few times. Antigen unknown. Here immunoSEQ multiplex PCR was the method, and the copy in TCRdb shows in-frame clones only, minus some. The data contain 6,500 to 10,000 clones, more than 70% of them singletons. All the patients suffered relapse after autologous stem cell transplantation, and brentuximab vedotin exposure differed. Negative selection with magnets was how CD8+ T cells were isolated from the thawed PBMCs. The source of the sample is a study of PD-1 blockade in classical Hodgkin lymphoma. Findings and caveats of the study: Newly diagnosed patients were reported to start with lower TCR diversity than healthy donors. Repertoire differences have undefined causes, possibly disease activity or prior therapy. Complete responders' diversity at baseline resembled that of newly diagnosed patients.

This CDR3 contains 12 residues. Germline V gene lookup returns CDR1 SEHNR and CDR2 FQNEAQ (reference sequence). V lost 10 bases and J lost 1, with 10 bases in between. J is TRBJ1-1 and V is TRBV7-9; D unresolved. The TCR originated in a human donor with classical Hodgkin lymphoma. The specimen comprised CD8+ T cells from blood, sampled at baseline. CDR3 in DNA: TGTGCCACCGCGTTGGGGAACACTGAAGCTTTCTTT. Translation gives CATALGNTEAFF.